These T cell receptor beta chains were read from a single sample in a study of blood T cell repertoires in COVID-19. Clones were sequenced by immunoSEQ multiplex PCR, and TCRdb holds only the in-frame ones, with some missing. The sample consists of 130,000 to 150,000 clones, around 83% of them appearing once. The source material was peripheral blood. The origin of the receptors is a human donor with acute or convalescent COVID-19. The donor label of this sample is uncertain. Each CDR3 is given with its conserved first and last residue. The D gene is left open where the match is weak. Not every row has a clone size; where given, it reads once, few, many or a size class.

j_call v_call d_call clone_size cdr3_aa cdr3_nt
TRBJ1-2 TRBV25-1 . few CASSGGGGSIHYGYTF TGTGCCAGCAGTGGGGGGGGTGGGAGTATCCACTATGGCTACACCTTC
TRBJ2-1 TRBV10-3 . . CAISSQGRDGGEQFF TGTGCCATCAGTTCACAGGGTAGGGACGGGGGGGAGCAGTTCTTC
TRBJ1-3 TRBV6-5 . . CARMNRHTSGNTIYF TGTGCCAGAATGAACCGCCATACTTCTGGAAACACCATATATTTT
TRBJ1-3 TRBV11-2 TRBD1 . CASSSIQGAAGNTIYF TGTGCCAGCAGCTCGATCCAGGGGGCGGCTGGAAACACCATATATTTT
TRBJ1-2 TRBV29-1 TRBD1 . CSAPGQGARGYTF TGCAGCGCCCCGGGACAGGGGGCTCGGGGCTACACCTTC
TRBJ1-5 TRBV15 . once CATSRGSSNQPQHF TGTGCCACCAGCAGAGGAAGCAGCAATCAGCCCCAGCATTTT
TRBJ1-3 TRBV28 . once CASSPSLGTGHGTDTIYF TGTGCCAGCAGCCCATCGCTTGGCACGGGACATGGAACGGACACCATATATTTT
TRBJ2-7 TRBV29-1 . . CSYLGQPYEQYF TGCAGTTACTTGGGCCAGCCCTACGAGCAGTACTTC
TRBJ1-5 TRBV20-1 TRBD1 . CSASRTGLDQPQHF TGCAGTGCTAGTAGGACAGGGTTAGATCAGCCCCAGCATTTT
TRBJ2-1 TRBV5-1 TRBD2 . CASSTIAGGSPYNEQFF TGCGCCAGCAGCACAATAGCGGGAGGCTCCCCCTACAATGAGCAGTTCTTC
TRBJ1-1 TRBV21-1 . . CASSKSGLPGFF TGTGCCAGCAGCAAATCTGGGTTACCGGGATTCTTT
TRBJ2-1 TRBV19 . once CASSIRGGDYNEQFF TGTGCCAGTAGTATAAGAGGGGGGGACTACAATGAGCAGTTCTTC
TRBJ1-5 TRBV28 . . CASTDGGNQPQHF TGTGCCAGCACTGACGGGGGCAATCAGCCCCAGCATTTT
TRBJ1-3 TRBV25-1 . . CASSESSPTIYF TGTGCCAGCAGTGAATCCTCCCCCACCATATATTTT
TRBJ1-3 TRBV28 TRBD1 . CASSPTGRGKLGNTIYF TGTGCCAGCAGTCCCACGGGCAGGGGGAAATTAGGAAACACCATATATTTT
TRBJ2-3 TRBV10-3 . . CAISEARFPDTQYF TGTGCCATCAGTGAGGCCCGGTTCCCAGATACGCAGTATTTT
TRBJ2-2 TRBV7-3 TRBD2 . CASGGGLVRSGELFF TGTGCCAGCGGGGGAGGACTAGTAAGATCCGGGGAGCTGTTTTTT
TRBJ1-1 TRBV7-9 TRBD1 . CASSFNPGQENTEAFF TGTGCCAGCAGCTTTAACCCGGGACAGGAGAACACTGAAGCTTTCTTT
TRBJ2-1 TRBV3-1/TRBV3-2 TRBD2 . CASTRGAGGPFREQFF TGTGCCAGCACCCGGGGGGCGGGAGGGCCCTTCAGGGAGCAGTTCTTC
TRBJ2-2 TRBV9 . . CASSGAISGRGGELFF TGTGCCAGCAGCGGCGCTATTAGCGGAAGGGGCGGGGAGCTGTTTTTT
TRBJ2-1 TRBV7-3 TRBD2 . CASSPQAGLEGEQFF TGTGCCAGCAGCCCCCAAGCGGGATTAGAGGGGGAGCAGTTCTTC
TRBJ2-1 TRBV9 . few CASTPRDPSSYNEQFF TGTGCCAGCACCCCGAGGGATCCGAGCTCCTACAATGAGCAGTTCTTC
TRBJ2-2 TRBV7-6 TRBD1 . CASSSRQGGGNTGELFF TGTGCCAGCAGCTCGAGACAGGGCGGAGGTAACACCGGGGAGCTGTTTTTT
TRBJ1-2 TRBV28 . . CASSSAQTNYGYTF TGTGCCAGCAGTTCGGCACAGACTAACTATGGCTACACCTTC
TRBJ2-2 TRBV29-1 . . CTVFGNTGELFF TGCACCGTATTCGGGAACACCGGGGAGCTGTTTTTT
TRBJ2-5 TRBV11-2 TRBD1 . CASSSFPGTVLQETQYF TGTGCCAGCAGCTCCTTCCCAGGGACAGTACTTCAAGAGACCCAGTACTTC
TRBJ1-3 TRBV7-6 TRBD1 . CASSSTTGAGNTIYF TGTGCCAGCAGCTCCACGACAGGGGCTGGAAACACCATATATTTT
TRBJ1-1 TRBV6-1 . . CASSDRVGNTEAFF TGTGCCAGCAGTGACAGGGTGGGGAACACTGAAGCTTTCTTT
TRBJ2-1 TRBV2 TRBD2 . CASSDGTSGRKTFF TGTGCCAGCAGTGACGGGACTAGCGGGAGGAAAACGTTCTTC
TRBJ1-3 TRBV9 TRBD1 . CASSVASGGRGNTIYF TGTGCCAGCAGCGTAGCTTCAGGGGGCAGGGGAAACACCATATATTTT
TRBJ1-3 TRBV14 . . CASSQSVWGNTIYF TGTGCCAGCAGCCAATCAGTTTGGGGAAACACCATATATTTT
TRBJ1-4 TRBV6-5 . . CASSSRQAYEKLFF TGTGCCAGCAGTAGCCGACAGGCGTATGAAAAACTGTTTTTT
TRBJ2-7 TRBV7-9 TRBD1 . CASSWGQGLNEQYF TGTGCCAGCAGCTGGGGACAGGGGTTGAACGAGCAGTACTTC
TRBJ2-2 TRBV7-9 TRBD2 . CASSQRRGVQDTGELFF TGTGCCAGCAGCCAACGGCGGGGGGTTCAGGACACCGGGGAGCTGTTTTTT
TRBJ2-2 TRBV13 . . CASSSRPNTGELFF TGTGCCAGCAGCAGCAGGCCGAACACCGGGGAGCTGTTTTTT
TRBJ2-2 TRBV4-3 . . CASSQDRAGGTGELFF TGCGCCAGCAGCCAAGATCGGGCAGGAGGCACCGGGGAGCTGTTTTTT
TRBJ1-1 TRBV3-1/TRBV3-2 . . CASSQWLGGMNTEAFF TGTGCCAGCAGCCAATGGTTGGGGGGGATGAACACTGAAGCTTTCTTT
TRBJ1-1 TRBV18 . . CASSLEGLGTEAFF TGTGCCAGCTCACTGGAGGGTCTGGGCACTGAAGCTTTCTTT
TRBJ2-5 TRBV7-9 . . CASSPGAPSAETQYF TGTGCCAGCAGCCCAGGGGCCCCTTCGGCAGAGACCCAGTACTTC
TRBJ1-2 TRBV4-3 TRBD1 . CASSQERDRKYGYTF TGCGCCAGCAGCCAAGAAAGGGACAGAAAATATGGCTACACCTTC
TRBJ2-6 TRBV27 . . CASSLGRGAAGANVLTF TGTGCCAGCAGTTTGGGCAGGGGAGCTGCTGGGGCCAACGTCCTGACTTTC
TRBJ2-4 TRBV20-1 . . CSASSGPKNIQYF TGCAGTGCTAGTTCAGGCCCCAAAAACATTCAGTACTTC
TRBJ2-2 TRBV12-3/TRBV12-4 . . CASTWESGELFF TGTGCCAGCACTTGGGAGAGCGGGGAGCTGTTTTTT
TRBJ2-2 TRBV7-3 TRBD1 . CASSLLGDRGITGELFF TGTGCCAGCAGCTTACTCGGCGACAGGGGTATCACCGGGGAGCTGTTTTTT
TRBJ2-2 TRBV27 . . CASKKVGEAGELFF TGTGCCAGCAAAAAGGTGGGCGAAGCCGGGGAGCTGTTTTTT
TRBJ1-2 TRBV28 TRBD1 . CASSLMGQGTGGYTF TGTGCCAGCAGTTTAATGGGACAGGGAACAGGTGGCTACACCTTC
TRBJ2-3 TRBV24-1 TRBD1 . CATSPGQGFTDTQYF TGTGCCACCTCTCCGGGACAGGGCTTCACAGATACGCAGTATTTT
TRBJ2-1 TRBV28 TRBD2 . CASRSLAGVRNEQFF TGTGCCAGCAGATCACTAGCGGGAGTCCGCAATGAGCAGTTCTTC
TRBJ1-4 TRBV24-1 . . CATSPATPGSPDEKLFF TGTGCCACCAGCCCAGCGACTCCCGGATCCCCTGATGAAAAACTGTTTTTT